Here is one T cell receptor (beta chain) with its context. Its antigen remains unidentified. This sample stems from a study of PD-1 blockade in classical Hodgkin lymphoma. General study results and limits: The diversity seen at baseline in complete responders resembled that of newly diagnosed patients. Possible causes of repertoire differences, disease activity or prior therapy, remain undefined.

From germline, CDR1 is SGHRS and CDR2 YFSETQ. The CDR3 has 13 amino acids. Trimming took off 5 bases at V and 6 bases at J, with 14 bases between the two ends. All trial patients relapsed after autologous stem cell transplantation. Clones were read by immunoSEQ multiplex PCR, and TCRdb kept only the in-frame ones, dropping some. The sample lists over 11,000 clones, just under 80% occurring once. The chain carries TRBV5-1 and TRBJ1-1; weak D call: TRBD1 (6 bases). The sample consisted of peripheral blood mononuclear cells (PBMCs), taken before the second cycle of nivolumab. The receptor was isolated from a human donor with classical Hodgkin lymphoma. The CDR3 region is CASRWEGGSEAFF. In DNA, the CDR3 is TGCGCCAGCAGATGGGAGGGGGGCTCTGAAGCTTTCTTT.